The 24 T cell receptor beta chains reported below all come from one sample, sequenced in a study of T cells in women clearing cervical HPV infection. TCRdb keeps only in-frame clones here, not all; method: immunoSEQ multiplex PCR. The table lists about 26,000 clones. The sample taken for sequencing was blood buffy coat. All receptors come from a woman between 18 and 69 years old with a cervical HPV16 infection that either progressed to CIN3+ or cleared (not recorded which).

Note on this clone: The junction shows a germline mismatch at one end, possibly a read error. Read sequence stops 3 residues before the CDR3 end, and the germline J gene provides the missing end. Other nucleotide sequences from this sample produce the same CDR3. The V call is TRBV6-2 or TRBV6-3, the J call TRBJ1-3; no clear D. Germline V lookup: CDR1 MNHEY, CDR2 SVGEGT. This CDR3 region has 14 residues. CDR3 bases read: TGTGCCAGCAGTTTCGGACTCAATGGAAACACA. Its translation is CASSFGLNGNT. The whole CDR3 protein is CASSFGLNGNTIYF.

This clone counts as medium-sized (0.01 to 0.1%) by frequency. The read gets to within 3 residues of the CDR3 end, and the germline J gene fills in the rest. The V call is TRBV7-3, the J call TRBJ2-1, with D tentatively TRBD2 (6 bases). Germline loops: CDR1 SGHTA, CDR2 FQGTGA. The CDR3 extends over 13 amino acids. Trimming shortened V by 5 bases and J by 7 bases, and 12 bases separated the two germline ends. The sequenced part of the CDR3 DNA is TGTGCCAGCAGCCACAGCGCGGGGAATGAG. As protein: CASSHSAGNE. The entire CDR3 sequence reads CASSHSAGNEQFF. The whole variable domain, filled in from reference TRBV7-3 and TRBJ2-1, reads GAGVSQTPSNKVTEKGKYVELRCDPISGHTALYWYRQSLGQGPEFLIYFQGTGAADDSGLPNDRFFAVRPEGSVSTLKIQRTERGDSAVYLCASSHSAGNEQFFGPGTRLTVL.

A word on this clone: The read stops 3 residues short of the end of the CDR3; the missing end is completed from the germline J gene. J is TRBJ1-5 and V is TRBV6-2 or TRBV6-3; D not certain. The V gene lost 2 bases and the J gene lost 4 bases, with 6 bases spanning the gap. CDR3 length equals 13 residues. Germline V gives CDR1 MNHEY, CDR2 SVGEGT. The CDR3 DNA, read in part, is TGTGCCAGCAGTTACGGGCCAAATCAGCCC. Its translation: CASSYGPNQP. The entire CDR3 sequence reads CASSYGPNQPQHF.

Details on this clone: The CDR3 end is not reached by the read, which stops 3 residues before it; the germline J gene fills it in. This rearrangement joins TRBV7-8 to TRBJ2-3; a possible D gene is TRBD2 (6 bases). Germline V gives CDR1 SGHVS, CDR2 FQNEAQ. The CDR3 length is 13 residues. The CDR3 DNA, read in part, is TGTGCCAGCAGCCCCCCTGGAGGGGAGACG. Translated, it gives CASSPPGGET. The full CDR3 protein is CASSPPGGETQYF.

Remarks on this clone: The CDR3 end falls 3 residues outside the read, so it is completed with the germline J gene. This chain links TRBV5-4 with TRBJ2-5; D tentatively reads TRBD1 or TRBD2 (5 bases each). The V gene's germline CDR1 is SGHNT and CDR2 YYREEE (reference sequence). The CDR3 spans 16 residues. Trimming pared 6 bases from V and 1 base from J, leaving 19 bases between. CDR3 DNA, as far as it was read: TGTGCCAGCACTTACCGGCGAGGGGCCCCCCAAGAGACC. Translating it yields CASTYRRGAPQET. The full CDR3 is CASTYRRGAPQETQYF.

A remark on this clone: Read coverage stops 3 residues before the CDR3 terminus; the germline J gene supplies the remainder. The chain has TRBV18 and TRBJ1-1; 7 bases line up with TRBD1. Germline V gives CDR1 KGHSH, CDR2 LQKENI. The V segment lost 6 bases and the J segment 3 bases; nucleotides outside the gene matches: 7. The CDR3 length is 14 residues. CDR3 bases read: TGTGCCAGCTCGACGACAGGGTCCGACACTGAA. Its translation is CASSTTGSDTE. The full CDR3 sequence reads CASSTTGSDTEAFF.

Points on this clone: Read sequence stops 3 residues before the CDR3 end, and the germline J gene provides the missing end. The chain is built from TRBV7-6 and TRBJ2-3; 9 bases map to TRBD1. The length of the CDR3 is 16 residues. The germline V gene has CDR1 SGHVS and CDR2 FNYEAQ. CDR3 bases read: TGTGCCAGCAGTTTTACGGGACAGGGCCAGGGAGAGACG. Amino acids: CASSFTGQGQGET. The entire CDR3 protein is CASSFTGQGQGETQYF.

On this clone: The missing CDR3 end, 3 residues past where the read stops, is filled in from the germline J gene. The gene calls are TRBV6-1 and TRBJ2-7; the match to TRBD2 covers 11 bases. The germline V gene encodes CDR1 MNHNS and CDR2 SASEGT. After removal of 3 bases from V and 3 bases from J, the junction contained 7 bases not matched to a gene. The CDR3 has 16 residues. Incomplete CDR3 DNA: TGTGCCAGCAGTGAGGGGAGCGGACTAGCGGGCTACGAG. This codes for CASSEGSGLAGYE. The CDR3 in full is CASSEGSGLAGYEQYF.

Details on this clone: The junction shows a germline mismatch at one end, possibly a read error. The read finishes 3 residues shy of the CDR3 end, and the germline J gene is used to complete it. This chain uses TRBV4-2 with TRBJ2-7, with D maybe TRBD1 (6 bases). CDR3 size: 15 residues. Germline CDR1 and CDR2: LGHNA and YNFKEQ. Partial CDR3 DNA: TGCGCCAGCAGCCAAGATCGGCAGGGGTCCTACGAG. Its protein product is CASSQDRQGSYE. The whole CDR3 protein reads CASSQDRQGSYEQYF.

To note about this clone: The read stops 3 residues short of the end of the CDR3; the missing end is completed from the germline J gene. The chain is built from TRBV14 and TRBJ1-1; 8 bases agree with TRBD1. The V and J ends lost 4 bases and 5 bases, in that order; junction bases with no gene match: 9. The CDR3 sequence is 15 residues long. Germline values: CDR1 SGHDN, CDR2 FVKESK. The CDR3 region is CASSRTGQGGTEAFF. The covered CDR3 bases are TGTGCCAGCAGCCGGACCGGACAGGGTGGTACTGAA. Full variable domain (outside the CDR3, taken from reference TRBV14 and TRBJ1-1): EAGVTQFPSHSVIEKGQTVTLRCDPISGHDNLYWYRRVMGKEIKFLLHFVKESKQDESGMPNNRFLAERTGGTYSTLKVQPAELEDSGVYFCASSRTGQGGTEAFFGQGTRLTVV.

In regard to this clone: Other DNA sequences in this specimen translate into the identical CDR3. The sequenced CDR3 bases are TGTGCCAGCTCACCCTCCGGGACACAAGGGAGGACG. Amino acid sequence: CASSPSGTQGRT. In full, the CDR3 reads CASSPSGTQGRTQYF. The rearrangement joins TRBV18 to TRBJ2-3; the D call may be TRBD1 or TRBD2 (6 bases each). The read finishes 3 residues shy of the CDR3 end, and the germline J gene is used to complete it. Germline V gives CDR1 KGHSH, CDR2 LQKENI. The CDR3 is made up of 15 amino acids.

CDR3 DNA, as far as it was read: TGTGCCAGCACCCCCGGGGGGGGAGCCTATGGC. Its protein product is CASTPGGGAYG. The whole CDR3 protein is CASTPGGGAYGYTF. The rearrangement links TRBV2 to TRBJ1-2; a weak D match, TRBD1 (5 bases). The DNA ends 3 residues before the CDR3 does, and the rest of the CDR3 is filled in from the germline J gene. The CDR3 covers 14 residues. CDR1 and CDR2 (germline): SNHLY, FYNNEI. The V end was cut by 7 bases, the J end by 4 bases, with 16 bases between.

Points on this clone: Coverage ceases 3 residues before the CDR3 finishes, and the germline J gene fills in the end. This chain connects TRBV5-1 to TRBJ2-7, with D possibly matching TRBD1 (5 bases). CDR3 size: 13 residues. Trimming stripped 0 bases from V and 3 bases from J, with 7 bases between. The germline CDR1 and CDR2 sequences are SGHRS and YFSETQ. This CDR3 is CASSLDQGYEQYF. The CDR3 bases that were read are TGCGCCAGCAGCTTGGACCAGGGCTACGAG.

With regard to this clone: The CDR3 end falls 3 residues outside the read, so it is completed with the germline J gene. This chain joins TRBV5-8 and TRBJ1-4; D not resolved. V was trimmed by 0 bases and J by 6 bases, leaving 9 bases between them. Per the germline V gene, CDR1 is SGHTS and CDR2 is YDEGEE. This CDR3 comprises 14 residues. Partial CDR3 DNA: TGTGCCAGCAGCTTGGCGGGTTTCGATGAAAAA. Amino acids: CASSLAGFDEK. The whole CDR3 sequence is CASSLAGFDEKLFF.

A word on this clone: The read ends 3 residues early relative to the CDR3; the germline J gene fills the gap. This rearrangement joins TRBV5-4 to TRBJ2-7; 9 bases are a match to TRBD2. CDR1 is SGHNT and CDR2 is YYREEE in the germline V gene (reference sequence). With V trimmed by 2 bases and J by 3 bases, 3 bases remained unmatched. This CDR3 comprises 14 residues. The CDR3 DNA, read in part, is TGTGCCAGCAGCTTTAGCGGGGGAAGCTACGAG. Its protein product is CASSFSGGSYE. The complete CDR3 reads CASSFSGGSYEQYF.

As regards this clone: The read comes to an end 3 residues before the CDR3 does, leaving the germline J gene to fill in the end. The chain employs TRBV5-5 and TRBJ2-2; D call uncertain. The CDR3 is made up of 14 amino acids. The V end was cut by 4 bases, the J end by 0 bases, with 7 bases between. From germline, CDR1 is SGHKS and CDR2 YYEKEE (reference sequence). This CDR3 is CASSARSNTGELFF. The sequenced part of the CDR3 DNA is TGTGCCAGCAGCGCCAGATCGAACACCGGGGAG.

Concerning this clone itself: The missing CDR3 end, 3 residues past where the read stops, is filled in from the germline J gene. The chain employs TRBV18 and TRBJ2-3; tentatively, D is TRBD1 (6 bases). The CDR3 is 15 amino acids. Germline V lookup: CDR1 KGHSH, CDR2 LQKENI. CDR3 DNA, as far as it was read: TGTGCCAGCTCACCATCGACAGGCGGACAAGAGACG. The encoded protein is CASSPSTGGQET. The entire CDR3 protein reads CASSPSTGGQETQYF. Full variable domain (remainder filled in from reference TRBV18 and TRBJ2-3): NAGVMQNPRHLVRRRGQEARLRCSPMKGHSHVYWYRQLPEEGLKFMVYLQKENIIDESGMPKERFSAEFPKEGPSILRIQQVVRGDSAAYFCASSPSTGGQETQYFGPGTRLTVL.

On this clone: Read coverage stops 3 residues before the CDR3 terminus; the germline J gene supplies the remainder. The chain carries TRBV18 and TRBJ1-2; possibly TRBD1 for D (5 bases). The CDR3 length is 17 residues. Germline-derived CDR1 and CDR2 are KGHSH and LQKENI. Here the CDR3 reads CASSRYGTSGLTDTYTF. The sequenced part of the CDR3 DNA is TGTGCCAGCTCACGATACGGGACTAGCGGCCTCACAGATACC.

As for this clone: With the read ending 3 residues before the CDR3 end, the germline J gene is used to fill in that end. V usage is TRBV29-1 and J usage is TRBJ2-5; perhaps TRBD2 as D (6 bases). The length of the CDR3 is 18 residues. Germline CDR1 SQVTM, CDR2 ANQGSEA. V lost 2 bases and J lost 6, with 28 bases in between. Partial CDR3 DNA: TGCAGCGTTGAACCCCCCCCCACTAGCAGGATGGTGGTAAAGACC. It specifies CSVEPPPTSRMVVKT. The complete CDR3 sequence is CSVEPPPTSRMVVKTQYF.

A remark on this clone: The sequenced fragment ends 3 residues before the CDR3 boundary, so the rest is inferred from the germline J gene. The chain is built from TRBV7-9 and TRBJ2-7, with TRBD1 matching over 8 bases. After removal of 7 bases from V and 3 bases from J, the junction contained 11 bases not matched to a gene. In germline, CDR1 is SEHNR, CDR2 FQNEAQ (reference sequence). The CDR3 runs 15 residues. CDR3 loop: CASTPKTGVYYEQYF. CDR3 DNA, as far as it was read: TGTGCCAGCACCCCCAAGACAGGGGTATACTACGAG.

Points on this clone: The read falls 3 residues short of the CDR3 end, and the missing part is taken from the germline J gene. This rearrangement joins TRBV29-1 to TRBJ1-5; 7 bases map to TRBD1. Germline V gives CDR1 SQVTM, CDR2 ANQGSEA. Trimming cost V 7 bases and J 3 bases; bases outside gene matches: 12. The CDR3 has 15 amino acids. The CDR3 DNA, read in part, is TGCAGCGCCATAGGAGAGGACAGGCCCAATCAGCCC. This sequence encodes CSAIGEDRPNQP. The full CDR3 reads CSAIGEDRPNQPQHF.

To note about this clone: The read terminates 3 residues before the CDR3 end, so the remaining end is supplied by the germline J gene. The chain couples TRBV7-3 to TRBJ2-3; 8 nucleotides match TRBD1. The germline V gene encodes CDR1 SGHTA and CDR2 FQGTGA. This CDR3 has 15 residues. CDR3 protein: CASSPQRTGRETQYF. CDR3 bases read: TGTGCCAGCAGCCCTCAACGGACAGGGCGCGAGACG.

Regarding this clone: Read coverage stops 3 residues before the CDR3 terminus; the germline J gene supplies the remainder. The V call is TRBV20-1, the J call TRBJ2-5, with D maybe TRBD2 (6 bases). V was pared by 3 bases and J by 5 bases, with 19 bases between. CDR1 DFQATT and CDR2 SNEGSKA come from the germline V gene (reference sequence). The CDR3 totals 15 residues. The DNA read from the CDR3 is TGCAGTGCTAGGCCCTTACGGGAGCGGTTGGAGACC. It specifies CSARPLRERLET. The CDR3 as a whole reads CSARPLRERLETQYF.

A remark on this clone: The CDR3 end lies 3 residues beyond the end of the read and is filled in from the germline J gene. V is TRBV20-1 and J is TRBJ1-6, with a tentative D call TRBD1 (5 bases). CDR3 length: 16 residues. The V and J ends lost 6 bases and 0 bases respectively, with 15 bases between them. Germline V CDR1 and CDR2: DFQATT, SNEGSKA (reference sequence). CDR3: CSALERGSSYNSPLHF. The CDR3 bases that were read are TGCAGTGCCCTTGAACGGGGGAGCTCCTATAATTCACCC.